This note documents a single TCR beta chain sequence. It has no known antigen specificity. No base quality information exists; no much larger clone differs at one position. The data are from a study of blood T cells in healthy people across ages (dated by TCRdb to 2013 to 2016). Regarding the research as a whole: In model experiments, template switching captured about one uniquely barcoded TCR beta cDNA molecule for every two T cells. To track age-related changes in TCR beta repertoire diversity, the study relied on deep sequencing normalized with unique cDNA molecular identifiers. The donors were split into four age groups: young (average about 15 years), middle-aged (39), aged (approximately 59) and long-lived (82). Donors of different ages were randomly distributed across sequencing lanes to avoid experimental bias. Using the same blood draw, the study looked at two additional independent replicas of 1 million unique cDNA reads for two donors, one aged 18 to 29 and the other aged 80 or older. The full study reports these points: Observed TCR beta diversity per million T cells fell roughly linearly with age, and a significant reduction was already apparent by age roughly 40. Because profiling used bulk unsorted PBMCs, naive and antigen-experienced compartments could not be compared conclusively. The CMV infection status of donors was not known, potentially confounding age-related changes in expanded clonotypes. Observed TCR beta diversity correlated strongly with the percentage of naive T cells measured by flow cytometry. Estimates of total diversity based on one million sequenced T cells were considered lower bounds and underestimates. Compared with the aged group, the long-lived group had more naive CD4+ T cells, fewer expanded clones and increased TCR diversity, a pattern suggesting age selection.

The library came from 5' RACE. Sequenced using an Illumina HiSeq 2500. The second PCR ran for about 6 to 12 cycles and used a J-beta primer mix along with a sample-barcoded 5' primer. A unique molecular identifier was introduced onto each TCR beta cDNA molecule by a template-switch 5' adaptor carrying 12 random nucleotides. Each sample yielded at least 3 million CDR3-containing paired-end reads. First-strand cDNA synthesis was performed from all RNA using the Mint cDNA synthesis kit, with priming by a TRBC-specific oligonucleotide. After uracil-DNA glycosylase treatment, a first 18-cycle PCR used universal primers M1SS and BC2_uni_R on all cDNA. The authors' pipeline ran thus. For normalization, 1 million high-quality reads were randomly selected from each sample, with every read carrying a distinct molecular identifier. Reads with shared molecular identifiers were discarded instead of being binned into consensus sequences. MiTCR, set to a Q25 quality threshold and the strictest error-elimination algorithm, was used for CDR3 identification, clonotype clustering and error correction. Lower-bound total TCR beta diversity was estimated with a nonparametric unseen species model using Euler transformation. TCRdb reworked the public reads: Q25 trimming with fastp, MiXCR clone assembly, productive beta chains retained. Rows are unified per CDR3 protein, each entry keeping the most common DNA and genes. The V and J calls were determined by TCRdb, not by the authors. Within this sample are 650,000 to 1,000,000 distinct CDR3 sequences, with approximately 35% of them counted one time only. Clones ranked in the top ten supply approximately 13% of the sample.

Systemically healthy Caucasian individuals from Russia, 35 to 50 in total and aged about 6 to 95 years, were included as donors. Around 9.9 milliliters of peripheral blood were collected from each donor into EDTA-treated Vacutainer tubes. PBMCs were isolated by Ficoll-Paque density-gradient centrifugation, with at least 6 million obtained per sample. Total RNA was extracted from PBMCs with Trizol reagent, with at least 5 micrograms obtained per sample. For every donor, flow cytometry on a PBMC aliquot measured the percentage of naive CD45RAhigh/CD27high T cells. The sequence was obtained from a man aged 18 to 30 in good health. Sequencing was carried out using blood.

Read as DNA, the sequence is TGTGCCAGCAGCCCCTCACGGGGGGTTGGCTTTGGGGCCAACGTCCTGACTTTC. The resulting protein is CASSPSRGVGFGANVLTF. The chain uses TRBV12-3 or TRBV12-4 and TRBJ2-6; the central 7 bases match TRBD2. The germline V end is reduced by 6 bases and the J end by 3 bases; junction bases left unmatched: 14. The CDR3, cysteine through phenylalanine, is 18 amino acids long. Here the CDR3 DNA is all that survives: 54 bases in frame from base 1.